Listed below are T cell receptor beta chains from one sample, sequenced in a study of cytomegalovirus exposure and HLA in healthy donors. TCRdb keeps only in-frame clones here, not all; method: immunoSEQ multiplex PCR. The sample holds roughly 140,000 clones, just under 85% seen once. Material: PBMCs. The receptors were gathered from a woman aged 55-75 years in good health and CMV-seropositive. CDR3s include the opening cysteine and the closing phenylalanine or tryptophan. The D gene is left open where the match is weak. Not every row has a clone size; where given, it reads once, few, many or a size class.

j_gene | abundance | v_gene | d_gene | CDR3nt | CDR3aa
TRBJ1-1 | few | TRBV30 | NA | TGTGCCTGGAGTACGGGGGAGACTGAAGCTTTCTTT | CAWSTGETEAFF
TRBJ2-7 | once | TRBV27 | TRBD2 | TGTGCCAGCCGGATATACGGGCGGGAGGAAGGGGAGCAGTACTTC | CASRIYGREEGEQYF
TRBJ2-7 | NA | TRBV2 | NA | TGTGCCACGGGACAACTTTACGAGCAGTACTTC | CATGQLYEQYF
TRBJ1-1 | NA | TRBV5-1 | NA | TGCGCCAGCCGCTCGGGGTATGGGGTTGTAGCTTTCTTT | CASRSGYGVVAFF
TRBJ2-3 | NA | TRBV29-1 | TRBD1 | TGCAGCGTTGACGACAGGGGGCGGGGATCAGATACGCAGTATTTT | CSVDDRGRGSDTQYF
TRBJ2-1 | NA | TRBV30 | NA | TGTGCCTTTTTCCAGTTAGCGGAGCAGTTCTTC | CAFFQLAEQFF
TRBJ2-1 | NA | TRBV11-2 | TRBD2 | TGTGCCAGCAGCTTACAAGCGGGGAGCTCCTACAATGAGCAGTTCTTC | CASSLQAGSSYNEQFF
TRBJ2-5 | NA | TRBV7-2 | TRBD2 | TGTGCCAGCAGCTTAGGGGGTAGCGGGAGGGGAGAGACCCAGTACTTC | CASSLGGSGRGETQYF
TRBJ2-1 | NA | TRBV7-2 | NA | TGTGCCAGCAGCTTAGGGCCTGCCAATGAGCAGTTCTTC | CASSLGPANEQFF
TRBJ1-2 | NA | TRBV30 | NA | TGTGCCTGGAGTGTGCAGGGGCGGTATGGCTACACCTTC | CAWSVQGRYGYTF
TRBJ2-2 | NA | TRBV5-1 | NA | TGCGCCAGCAGGAGAGGCCCTCCCGGGGAGCTGTTTTTT | CASRRGPPGELFF
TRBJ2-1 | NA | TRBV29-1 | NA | TGCAGCGTCAGAGCTAGTATCAATGAGCAGTTCTTC | CSVRASINEQFF
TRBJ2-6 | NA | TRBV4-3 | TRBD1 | TGCGCCAGCAGCCAAGATAACAGGGGGGCCGGGGCCAACGTCCTGACTTTC | CASSQDNRGAGANVLTF
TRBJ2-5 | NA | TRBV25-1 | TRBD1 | TGTGCCAGCAGCGACAGGGGGACCCAGTACTTC | CASSDRGTQYF
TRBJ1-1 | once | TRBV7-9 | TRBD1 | TGTGCCAGCAGCCCCTCCTCGGACAGGGCAAAGACTGAAGCTTTCTTT | CASSPSSDRAKTEAFF
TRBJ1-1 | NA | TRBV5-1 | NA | TGCGCCAGCAGCTTACAGAGGAACACTGAAGCTTTCTTT | CASSLQRNTEAFF
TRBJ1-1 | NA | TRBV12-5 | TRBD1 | TGTGCTAGTGGTTTGGTACTCGGGACAGGGGTAACTGAAGCTTTCTTT | CASGLVLGTGVTEAFF
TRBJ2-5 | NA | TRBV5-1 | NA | TGCGCCAGCAGCTTGGGGCAGAACCAAGAGACCCAGTACTTC | CASSLGQNQETQYF
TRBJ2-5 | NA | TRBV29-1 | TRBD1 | TGCAGCGGGGGACAGGGGGCCCGGGAGACCCAGTACTTC | CSGGQGARETQYF
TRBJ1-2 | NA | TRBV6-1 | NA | TGTGCCAGCGAATTATCACTTAACTATGGCTACACCTTC | CASELSLNYGYTF
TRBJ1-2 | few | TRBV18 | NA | TGTGCCAGCTCACCCACAGGGACGTTTGGCTACACCTTC | CASSPTGTFGYTF
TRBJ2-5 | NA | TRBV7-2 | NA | TGTGCCAGCAGCTCCCAGGGGAGAGAGACCCAGTACTTC | CASSSQGRETQYF
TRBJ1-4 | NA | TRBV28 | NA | TGTGCCAGCAGTCAGAATCAACACAGGGAAAAACTGTTTTTT | CASSQNQHREKLFF
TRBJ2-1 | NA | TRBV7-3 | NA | TGTGCCAGCAGCTCCGGGTACGGGAGTTCCTACAATGAGCAGTTCTTC | CASSSGYGSSYNEQFF
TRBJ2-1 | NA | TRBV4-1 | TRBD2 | TGCGCCAGCAGCCCCCAAGTTAGCGGGATCTCCTACAATGAGCAGTTCTTC | CASSPQVSGISYNEQFF
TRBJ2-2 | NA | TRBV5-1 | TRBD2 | TGCGCCAGCAAGCTTTCCCCCAGGACTAGCGGGGGGAACACCGGGGAGCTGTTTTTT | CASKLSPRTSGGNTGELFF
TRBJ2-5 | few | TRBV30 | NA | TGTGCCTGGAGTAAGACACAGGGGAGGGAGACCCAGTACTTC | CAWSKTQGRETQYF
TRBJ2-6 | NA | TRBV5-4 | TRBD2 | TGTGCCAGCAGCTTACCCCGGAGACTAGCGGCTGGGGCCAACGTCCTGACTTTC | CASSLPRRLAAGANVLTF
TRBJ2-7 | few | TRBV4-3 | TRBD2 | TGCGCCAGCAGCCCTCTAGCGGGAGCCCACTACGAGCAGTACTTC | CASSPLAGAHYEQYF
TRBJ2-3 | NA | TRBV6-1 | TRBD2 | TGTGCCAGCAGTGTCCCCAAGGGGGACCGCAGCGGGGGTGGCACAGATACGCAGTATTTT | CASSVPKGDRSGGGTDTQYF
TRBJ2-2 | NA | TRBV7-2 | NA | TGTGCCAGCAGCGACAGACCATCCACCGGGGAGCTGTTTTTT | CASSDRPSTGELFF
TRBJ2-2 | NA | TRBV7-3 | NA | TGTGCCAGCAGCTCTACAGGGACCGGGGAGCTGTTTTTT | CASSSTGTGELFF
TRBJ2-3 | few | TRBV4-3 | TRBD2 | TGCGCCAGCACCCCTACCGCGCGGGAGAGGGATACGCAGTATTTT | CASTPTARERDTQYF
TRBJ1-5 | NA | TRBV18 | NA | TGTGCCAGCTCCTCCAGACAGGACAATCAGCCCCAGCATTTT | CASSSRQDNQPQHF
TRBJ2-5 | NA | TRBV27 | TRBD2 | TGTGCCAGCTCCACTAGCGCATCACAAGAGACCCAGTACTTC | CASSTSASQETQYF
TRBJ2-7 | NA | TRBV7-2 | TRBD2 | TGTGCCAGCAGCTTACCGGGAGGGAGGGACGAGCAGTACTTC | CASSLPGGRDEQYF
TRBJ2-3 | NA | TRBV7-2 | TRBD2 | TGTGCCAGCAGCTCACCCGGGGGGTCAGGTACGCAGTATTTT | CASSSPGGSGTQYF
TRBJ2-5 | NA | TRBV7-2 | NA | TGTGCCAGCAGCTTAGCGGGAGTTAGGGAGACCCAGTACTTC | CASSLAGVRETQYF
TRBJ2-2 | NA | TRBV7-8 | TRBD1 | TGTGCCAGCAGCAGGGACAGGGCGGACACCGGGGAGCTGTTTTTT | CASSRDRADTGELFF
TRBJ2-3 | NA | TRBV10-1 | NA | TGCGCCAGCAGCTGCTACACAGATACGCAGTATTTT | CASSCYTDTQYF
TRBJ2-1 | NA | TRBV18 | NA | TGTGCCAGCTCACCAGGGTTGGCGGGATCTGAGCAGTTCTTC | CASSPGLAGSEQFF
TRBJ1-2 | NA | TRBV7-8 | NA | TGTGCCAGCAGCCCTCGGGCGGTCGCCGACGGGGATGGCTACACCTTC | CASSPRAVADGDGYTF
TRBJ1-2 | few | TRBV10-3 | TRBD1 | TGTGCCATCAGTAGACAGGGGACCTATGGCTACACCTTC | CAISRQGTYGYTF
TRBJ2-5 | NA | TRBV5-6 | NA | TGTGCCAGCAGCTTGGCTGAGGGAGGTGAGACCCAGTACTTC | CASSLAEGGETQYF
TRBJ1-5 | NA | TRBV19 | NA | TGTGCCAGTAGTATAGATCGGCGGGTTATGGAGCCCCAGCATTTT | CASSIDRRVMEPQHF
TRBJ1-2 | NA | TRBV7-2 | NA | TGTGCCAGCAGCTTCAATTCGGGGAACTATGGCTACACCTTC | CASSFNSGNYGYTF